This T cell receptor beta chain was captured by sequencing in a study of response to subunit inactivated influenza vaccine. Trimming cost V 6 bases and J 6 bases, with 23 bases left between them. The CDR3 is 16 residues long. The germline V gene encodes CDR1 SGHTA and CDR2 FQGNSA. On this clonotype: Its antigen is not identified.

Study-level points and caveats: Each seasonal influenza vaccination, the authors suggested, recruits few new T cells.

TCRdb used MiXCR to reprocess the RT-PCR reads, holding one entry per CDR3 protein. The sample lists fewer than 700,000 distinct CDR3 sequences, approximately 12% seen once, with less than 15% in the top ten. The chain joins TRBV7-2 to TRBJ2-5, with no clear D. This receptor was taken from a man aged 45-65 years who received an inactivated influenza vaccine. This specimen was PBMCs from blood, taken 35 to 45 days after vaccination. CDR3 region: CASSHINRARSKTQYF. The CDR3 nucleotides read TGTGCCAGCAGTCATATCAACCGGGCCAGGTCGAAGACCCAGTACTTC.